Below are 32 T cell receptor beta chains sequenced from a single sample in a study of CD8+CD57+ T cells in acquired aplastic anemia. For CDR3 and TCR beta VDJ profiling, genomic DNA was the template used. TCRdb fed the reads into MiXCR, producing one record per CDR3 protein. This repertoire shows 250,000 or so distinct CDR3 sequences, 40% to 50% found once; its top ten account for approximately 8%. Patients chosen for sequencing had shown CD8+CD57+ cell expansion by flow cytometry. The material sequenced was sorted CD4+, CD8+, or CD8+CD57+ T cells (not recorded which) from PBMCs. The source is a human donor with aplastic anemia.

On this clonotype: A much larger clone is a single base away; this may be a read error. The CDR3 DNA reads as TGTGCCGGCAGCCTCCGTCTTTACCAAGAGACCCAGCACTTC. Its protein product is CAGSLRLYQETQHF. The chain has TRBV7-8 and TRBJ2-5; D remains ambiguous. The V gene's germline CDR1 is SGHVS and CDR2 FQNEAQ. CDR3 length equals 14 residues.

The chain couples TRBV4-3 to TRBJ2-1; 10 bases map to TRBD2. From germline, CDR1 is LGHNA and CDR2 YSLEER. The CDR3 is 16 residues long. After removal of 2 bases from V and 3 bases from J, the junction contained 4 bases not matched to a gene. Written as DNA, the CDR3 is TGCGCCAGCAGCCAAACTAGCGGGGACCTCTACAATGAGCAGTTCTTC. It encodes CASSQTSGDLYNEQFF.

This clonotype was recorded a few times. The genes are TRBV29-1 and TRBJ2-7; D is perhaps TRBD1 or TRBD2 (5 bases each). V lost 4 bases and J lost 3, with 13 bases in between. Germline V gene data show CDR1 as SQVTM and CDR2 as ANQGSEA. CDR3 size: 13 residues. CDR3 protein: CSVGSGAIYEQYF. The CDR3 DNA follows: TGCAGCGTTGGATCCGGGGCCATCTACGAGCAGTACTTC.

This clonotype was detected many times. V usage is TRBV30 and J usage is TRBJ1-1, with 8 bases matching TRBD1. Unmatched junction bases numbered 0, after V lost 5 bases and J lost 1 base. Germline assignment: CDR1 GTSNPN and CDR2 SVGIG (reference sequence). CDR3 length: 12 amino acids. The CDR3 reads CAWGTGNTEAFF. The CDR3 nucleotides read TGTGCCTGGGGGACAGGGAACACTGAAGCTTTCTTT.

This clonotype was recorded at least ten times. The rearrangement joins TRBV20-1 to TRBJ2-7; maybe TRBD1 (6 bases). This CDR3 is built from 14 residues. V shed 0 bases and J shed 2 bases, with 11 bases lying between them. Germline V gene lookup returns CDR1 DFQATT and CDR2 SNEGSKA (reference sequence). CDR3 residues: CSARDWGQTYEQYF. The CDR3 region has the DNA TGCAGTGCTAGAGATTGGGGACAAACCTACGAGCAGTACTTC.

The chain carries TRBV7-3 and TRBJ1-2; unclear D gene. The CDR3 runs 11 residues. V gave up 4 bases and J gave up 8 bases, with 8 bases separating them. Germline loops: CDR1 SGHTA, CDR2 FQGTGA. The CDR3, as DNA: TGTGCCAGCAGCTCACCACAAGGCTACACCTTC. Translation gives CASSSPQGYTF.

This clonotype was detected many times. The chain carries TRBV6-6 and TRBJ2-7, with D uncertain. Trimming pared 5 bases from V and 7 bases from J, leaving 9 bases between. Germline-derived CDR1 and CDR2 are MNHNY and SVGAGI (reference sequence). The CDR3 loop spans 11 amino acids. CDR3 in amino acids: CASSPRWEQYF. CDR3 sequence (DNA): TGTGCCAGCAGTCCGAGGTGGGAGCAGTACTTC.

This chain joins TRBV7-2 and TRBJ2-5; tentatively, D is TRBD1 (5 bases). V dropped 6 bases and J dropped 7 bases, with 15 bases sitting between them. This CDR3 region has 13 residues. Germline CDR1 reads SGHTA; CDR2 reads FQGNSA. The CDR3 sequence: CASRTDTAVTQYF. The CDR3 DNA follows: TGTGCCAGCAGAACGGACACGGCGGTGACCCAGTACTTC.

The chain couples TRBV6-5 to TRBJ2-7; D not certain. This CDR3 has 16 residues. Germline V gene sequence: CDR1 MNHEY, CDR2 SVGAGI. V was clipped by 5 bases and J by 2 bases, with 19 bases between them. The CDR3 nucleotides are TGTGCCAGCAGTCACACTGGGCCCCTTATCACCTACGAGCAGTACTTC. Translation: CASSHTGPLITYEQYF.

With regard to this clonotype: This may arise from a read error, as a much more abundant clone is one base away. The chain couples TRBV20-1 to TRBJ2-7; tentative D call: TRBD1 (6 bases). V shed 1 base and J shed 6 bases, with 16 bases lying between them. The CDR3 totals 14 residues. CDR1 is DFQATT, CDR2 SNEGSKA, per germline (reference sequence). In nucleotides, the CDR3 is TGCAGTGCTAGAGGACCGGGACATATCTGCGAGCAGTACTTC. Amino acids: CSARGPGHICEQYF.

This chain links TRBV7-2 with TRBJ1-5, with D perhaps TRBD1 (6 bases). The germline gives CDR1 SGHTA, CDR2 FQGNSA. V gave up 2 bases and J gave up 4 bases, with 18 bases separating them. The CDR3 spans 17 residues. Written as DNA, the CDR3 is TGTGCCAGCAGCTTAAACGGGGGGGCAGGGTGGAATCAGCCCCAGCATTTT. Translating it yields CASSLNGGAGWNQPQHF. Using reference TRBV7-2 and TRBJ1-5 for the parts outside the CDR3, the full variable domain is GAGVSQSPSNKVTEKGKDVELRCDPISGHTALYWYRQSLGQGLEFLIYFQGNSAPDKSGLPSDRFSAERTGGSVSTLTIQRTQQEDSAVYLCASSLNGGAGWNQPQHFGDGTRLSIL.

The genes are TRBV29-1 and TRBJ1-1; D is possibly TRBD1 (6 bases). This CDR3 region has 13 residues. V dropped 6 bases and J dropped 3 bases, with 14 bases sitting between them. Germline loops: CDR1 SQVTM, CDR2 ANQGSEA. The CDR3, as DNA: TGCAGCGTGAGACAGGCATGGGACACTGAAGCTTTCTTT. Its protein is CSVRQAWDTEAFF. Complete variable domain (other parts from reference TRBV29-1 and TRBJ1-1): SAVISQKPSRDICQRGTSLTIQCQVDSQVTMMFWYRQQPGQSLTLIATANQGSEATYESGFVIDKFPISRPNLTFSTLTVSNMSPEDSSIYLCSVRQAWDTEAFFGQGTRLTVV.

In its sample, this clonotype was seen many times. The V and J genes are TRBV11-2 and TRBJ2-1, with TRBD2 identical over 10 bases. In germline, CDR1 is SGHAT, CDR2 FQNNGV. This CDR3 is 16 amino acids long. After removal of 0 bases from V and 8 bases from J, the junction contained 7 bases not matched to a gene. This chain's CDR3 is CASSLELAGFVYEQFF. The CDR3 region has the DNA TGTGCCAGCAGCTTAGAACTAGCGGGGTTTGTCTATGAGCAGTTCTTC.

Here the CDR3 reads CASSRTGPNEKLFF. CDR3 nucleotide sequence: TGTGCCAGCAGCCGGACAGGACCTAATGAAAAACTGTTTTTT. The V and J genes are TRBV11-2 and TRBJ1-4; 7 positions match TRBD1. CDR3 length: 14 residues. V dropped 5 bases and J dropped 3; count of bases not matched to a gene: 3. The germline V gene has CDR1 SGHAT and CDR2 FQNNGV. Combining the CDR3 with reference TRBV11-2 and TRBJ1-4 gives the whole variable domain EAGVAQSPRYKIIEKRQSVAFWCNPISGHATLYWYQQILGQGPKLLIQFQNNGVVDDSQLPKDRFSAERLKGVDSTLKIQPAKLEDSAVYLCASSRTGPNEKLFFGSGTQLSVL.

In this sample, this clonotype turned up once. The chain employs TRBV6-4 and TRBJ2-3, with 10 bases aligning to TRBD2. CDR3 size: 17 residues. Germline V CDR1 and CDR2: MRHNA, SNTAGT. V shed 8 bases, J shed 2 bases, and the junction held 13 bases outside the gene matches. The CDR3 region is CASRTREAGGPTDTQYF. As DNA, the CDR3 is TGTGCCAGCCGAACCCGAGAAGCGGGAGGGCCCACAGATACGCAGTATTTT.

The chain has TRBV9 and TRBJ1-2; 8 nucleotides align to TRBD1. V was pared by 4 bases and J by 4 bases, with 3 bases of the junction left unmatched. Germline V gene sequence: CDR1 SGDLS, CDR2 YYNGEE. This CDR3 has 13 amino acids. As DNA, the CDR3 is TGTGCCAGCAGCTCAGGGGGCGCCTATGGCTACACCTTC. Residues: CASSSGGAYGYTF.

This clonotype was detected many times. V and J are TRBV5-5 and TRBJ1-2; 7 nucleotides align to TRBD1. Germline loops: CDR1 SGHKS, CDR2 YYEKEE (reference sequence). The length of the CDR3 is 13 residues. Trimming cost V 4 bases and J 3 bases; bases outside gene matches: 3. The CDR3 bases are TGTGCCAGCAGCCAGGGGACAGACTATGGCTACACCTTC. Amino acid sequence: CASSQGTDYGYTF.

There are a few counts of this clonotype. The chain couples TRBV7-2 to TRBJ1-6; the D gene is possibly TRBD1 (5 bases). This CDR3 contains 16 residues. V was shortened by 1 base and J by 2 bases, with 9 bases between the two germline ends. In germline, CDR1 is SGHTA, CDR2 FQGNSA. The chain's CDR3 is CASSLDRSPYNSPLHF. The CDR3 region has the DNA TGTGCCAGCAGCTTAGACAGGAGTCCCTATAATTCACCCCTCCACTTT. The full variable domain, with the rest looked up from reference TRBV7-2 and TRBJ1-6, is GAGVSQSPSNKVTEKGKDVELRCDPISGHTALYWYRQSLGQGLEFLIYFQGNSAPDKSGLPSDRFSAERTGGSVSTLTIQRTQQEDSAVYLCASSLDRSPYNSPLHFGNGTRLTVT.

As for this clonotype: The missing conserved phenylalanine or tryptophan at the end of this CDR3 makes a read error likely. The rearrangement joins TRBV6-5 to TRBJ1-1; no clear D gene. The CDR3 runs to 14 residues. The germline V gene has CDR1 MNHEY and CDR2 SVGAGI. Between the trimmed V and J ends, which lost 5 bases and 0 bases, there was a span of 10 bases. CDR3 DNA: TGTGCCAGCAGTGAACGGTACATGAACACTGAAGCTTTCTCT. The encoded protein is CASSERYMNTEAFS.

V is TRBV7-9 and J is TRBJ1-6; no clear D gene. The germline V and J ends were trimmed by 5 bases and 14 bases, with 22 bases remaining between them. Looked up from germline, CDR1 is SEHNR and CDR2 is FQNEAQ (reference sequence). The CDR3 spans 15 residues. The CDR3 protein is CASSLEEGILSSLHF. In DNA, the CDR3 is TGTGCCAGCAGCCTAGAAGAAGGAATCCTCTCATCCCTCCACTTT.

This clonotype occurred many times. The V gene is TRBV9, the J gene TRBJ1-1, with 11 bases lining up with TRBD1. The CDR3 runs 16 residues. Trimming cost V 3 bases and J 4 bases; bases outside gene matches: 8. From germline, CDR1 is SGDLS and CDR2 YYNGEE. The CDR3 nucleotides are TGTGCCAGCAGCGGAGGACAGGGGGCCCCCCTCACTGAAGCTTTCTTT. This translates into CASSGGQGAPLTEAFF.

V is TRBV6-5 and J is TRBJ2-7; D is unresolved. CDR3 length equals 14 residues. CDR1 MNHEY and CDR2 SVGAGI come from the germline V gene. V dropped 0 bases and J dropped 3 bases, with 9 bases sitting between them. CDR3 region: CASSYSGPFYEQYF. CDR3 coding DNA: TGTGCCAGCAGTTACTCAGGGCCTTTCTACGAGCAGTACTTC.

This rearrangement joins TRBV27 to TRBJ2-7; possible D gene TRBD1, 5 bases. V lost 3 bases and J lost 7, with 7 bases in between. The CDR3 is 11 amino acids. CDR1 and CDR2 from the germline V gene are MNHEY and SMNVEV (reference sequence). CDR3 sequence reads: CASSFQGEQYF. The DNA of the CDR3 is TGTGCCAGCAGTTTTCAGGGTGAGCAGTACTTC.

The chain couples TRBV15 to TRBJ2-2, with unresolved D. CDR3 length: 12 residues. Germline CDR1 is LNHNV and CDR2 is YYDKDF (reference sequence). Trimming stripped 1 base from V and 8 bases from J, with 5 bases between. Written as DNA, the CDR3 is TGTGCCACCAGCAGAGCTACAGGGGAGCTGTTTTTT. Its translation is CATSRATGELFF.

This clonotype came up many times. The chain is built from TRBV6-2 or TRBV6-3 and TRBJ2-1; maybe TRBD1 (6 bases). CDR1 and CDR2 from the germline V gene are MNHEY and SVGEGT. The CDR3 runs to 11 residues. The V gene lost 6 bases and the J gene lost 9 bases, with 9 bases spanning the gap. The CDR3 is CASRGQLEQFF. The DNA of the CDR3 is TGTGCCAGCAGAGGACAGCTTGAGCAGTTCTTC.

The chain has TRBV12-3 or TRBV12-4 and TRBJ1-6, with D possibly TRBD1 on 6 matching bases. Trimming removed 3 bases at V and 7 bases at J, with 10 bases between. CDR3 length: 14 amino acids. The CDR3 coding sequence is TGTGCCAGCAGTTTGTCACAGGGAAATTCACCCCTCCACTTT. Protein sequence: CASSLSQGNSPLHF.

The table lists this clonotype with many counts. This CDR3 is CASSERQDVSGNTIYF. In nucleotides, the CDR3 is TGTGCCAGCAGTGAAAGACAGGACGTCTCTGGAAACACCATATATTTT. This chain connects TRBV2 to TRBJ1-3, with a weak D call TRBD1 (6 bases). The germline V gene encodes CDR1 SNHLY and CDR2 FYNNEI. V shed 2 bases and J shed 0 bases, with 11 bases lying between them. The CDR3 runs 16 residues.

This clonotype occurred many times. V and J are TRBV6-1 and TRBJ2-7; D tentatively reads TRBD1 or TRBD2 (5 bases each). The germline V gene has CDR1 MNHNS and CDR2 SASEGT. Deletions cut 7 bases from V and 5 bases from J, with 15 bases between. The CDR3 has 13 residues. In DNA form, the CDR3 reads TGTGCCAGCATGAGAGGGGAAGGCGACGAGCAGTACTTC. This encodes CASMRGEGDEQYF.

This clonotype was counted between two and nine times. This sequence may be a read error, since a much larger clone differs from it by one base. CDR3 sequence (DNA): TGCACCAGCAGCTTGGCCGTGGGCACAGATACGCAGTATTTT. Encoded protein: CTSSLAVGTDTQYF. The gene calls are TRBV5-1 and TRBJ2-3; D uncertain. Per germline, CDR1 SGHRS and CDR2 YFSETQ. The CDR3 sequence is 14 residues long.

The J gene is TRBJ2-7, the V gene TRBV6-5; no clear D. The CDR3 spans 15 residues. V was cut by 6 bases and J by 0 bases, with 15 bases left in between. The germline gives CDR1 MNHEY, CDR2 SVGAGI. The CDR3 loop is CASRSFGRNSYEQYF. The CDR3 region has the DNA TGTGCCAGCAGGAGTTTCGGGCGGAACTCCTACGAGCAGTACTTC.

Concerning this clonotype: A much larger clone differs from this one at a single base, so this may be a read error. Likely a read error: the CDR3 ends without its conserved phenylalanine or tryptophan. This chain connects TRBV6-5 to TRBJ2-7; no reliable D call. In germline, CDR1 is MNHEY, CDR2 SVGAGI. CDR3 length: 15 residues. V lost 7 bases, J lost 6 bases, and 22 bases lay in between. This chain's CDR3 is CASTLTPGSIGEQYL. The CDR3 DNA reads as TGTGCCAGCACCCTCACCCCGGGCTCGATTGGCGAGCAGTACCTC.

In this sample, this clonotype turned up many times. V and J are TRBV7-9 and TRBJ2-7, with a possible D match to TRBD2 (6 bases). This CDR3 has 14 amino acids. CDR1 is SEHNR, CDR2 FQNEAQ, per germline (reference sequence). Trimming stripped 4 bases from V and 0 bases from J, with 10 bases between. CDR3 amino acids: CASSSGDLSYEQYF. The CDR3 nucleotides read TGTGCCAGCAGCTCGGGGGACCTCTCCTACGAGCAGTACTTC.